This TCR beta chain comes out of a study of blood T cells in healthy people across ages. With 5 bases clipped from V and 2 bases from J, the junction kept 8 bases outside the gene matches. The germline CDR1 and CDR2 sequences are SGHTA and FQGNSA. The CDR3 contains 16 residues. Each individual donor underwent a draw of ten milliliters of peripheral blood. In regard to this clonotype: What it binds is not known.

Broader study findings: When set beside aged donors, long-lived donors presented more naive CD4+ cells and higher diversity. Changes in expanded clonotypes were possibly confounded, as the CMV status of donors was unknown.

The authors ran a second PCR of roughly 7 to 11 cycles using a sample-barcoded 5' primer and a J-beta primer mix. TCRdb re-called the 5' RACE reads with MiXCR, one entry per CDR3 protein. The sample holds fewer than 2 million distinct CDR3 sequences, roughly 43% seen once. The gene calls are TRBV7-2 and TRBJ2-1, with 8 bases fitting TRBD2. Sequencing used blood. The receptor was derived from a human donor in good health. The CDR3: CASSILSGGPYNEQFF. CDR3 coding DNA: TGTGCCAGCAGCATCTTATCGGGGGGGCCCTACAATGAGCAGTTCTTC.